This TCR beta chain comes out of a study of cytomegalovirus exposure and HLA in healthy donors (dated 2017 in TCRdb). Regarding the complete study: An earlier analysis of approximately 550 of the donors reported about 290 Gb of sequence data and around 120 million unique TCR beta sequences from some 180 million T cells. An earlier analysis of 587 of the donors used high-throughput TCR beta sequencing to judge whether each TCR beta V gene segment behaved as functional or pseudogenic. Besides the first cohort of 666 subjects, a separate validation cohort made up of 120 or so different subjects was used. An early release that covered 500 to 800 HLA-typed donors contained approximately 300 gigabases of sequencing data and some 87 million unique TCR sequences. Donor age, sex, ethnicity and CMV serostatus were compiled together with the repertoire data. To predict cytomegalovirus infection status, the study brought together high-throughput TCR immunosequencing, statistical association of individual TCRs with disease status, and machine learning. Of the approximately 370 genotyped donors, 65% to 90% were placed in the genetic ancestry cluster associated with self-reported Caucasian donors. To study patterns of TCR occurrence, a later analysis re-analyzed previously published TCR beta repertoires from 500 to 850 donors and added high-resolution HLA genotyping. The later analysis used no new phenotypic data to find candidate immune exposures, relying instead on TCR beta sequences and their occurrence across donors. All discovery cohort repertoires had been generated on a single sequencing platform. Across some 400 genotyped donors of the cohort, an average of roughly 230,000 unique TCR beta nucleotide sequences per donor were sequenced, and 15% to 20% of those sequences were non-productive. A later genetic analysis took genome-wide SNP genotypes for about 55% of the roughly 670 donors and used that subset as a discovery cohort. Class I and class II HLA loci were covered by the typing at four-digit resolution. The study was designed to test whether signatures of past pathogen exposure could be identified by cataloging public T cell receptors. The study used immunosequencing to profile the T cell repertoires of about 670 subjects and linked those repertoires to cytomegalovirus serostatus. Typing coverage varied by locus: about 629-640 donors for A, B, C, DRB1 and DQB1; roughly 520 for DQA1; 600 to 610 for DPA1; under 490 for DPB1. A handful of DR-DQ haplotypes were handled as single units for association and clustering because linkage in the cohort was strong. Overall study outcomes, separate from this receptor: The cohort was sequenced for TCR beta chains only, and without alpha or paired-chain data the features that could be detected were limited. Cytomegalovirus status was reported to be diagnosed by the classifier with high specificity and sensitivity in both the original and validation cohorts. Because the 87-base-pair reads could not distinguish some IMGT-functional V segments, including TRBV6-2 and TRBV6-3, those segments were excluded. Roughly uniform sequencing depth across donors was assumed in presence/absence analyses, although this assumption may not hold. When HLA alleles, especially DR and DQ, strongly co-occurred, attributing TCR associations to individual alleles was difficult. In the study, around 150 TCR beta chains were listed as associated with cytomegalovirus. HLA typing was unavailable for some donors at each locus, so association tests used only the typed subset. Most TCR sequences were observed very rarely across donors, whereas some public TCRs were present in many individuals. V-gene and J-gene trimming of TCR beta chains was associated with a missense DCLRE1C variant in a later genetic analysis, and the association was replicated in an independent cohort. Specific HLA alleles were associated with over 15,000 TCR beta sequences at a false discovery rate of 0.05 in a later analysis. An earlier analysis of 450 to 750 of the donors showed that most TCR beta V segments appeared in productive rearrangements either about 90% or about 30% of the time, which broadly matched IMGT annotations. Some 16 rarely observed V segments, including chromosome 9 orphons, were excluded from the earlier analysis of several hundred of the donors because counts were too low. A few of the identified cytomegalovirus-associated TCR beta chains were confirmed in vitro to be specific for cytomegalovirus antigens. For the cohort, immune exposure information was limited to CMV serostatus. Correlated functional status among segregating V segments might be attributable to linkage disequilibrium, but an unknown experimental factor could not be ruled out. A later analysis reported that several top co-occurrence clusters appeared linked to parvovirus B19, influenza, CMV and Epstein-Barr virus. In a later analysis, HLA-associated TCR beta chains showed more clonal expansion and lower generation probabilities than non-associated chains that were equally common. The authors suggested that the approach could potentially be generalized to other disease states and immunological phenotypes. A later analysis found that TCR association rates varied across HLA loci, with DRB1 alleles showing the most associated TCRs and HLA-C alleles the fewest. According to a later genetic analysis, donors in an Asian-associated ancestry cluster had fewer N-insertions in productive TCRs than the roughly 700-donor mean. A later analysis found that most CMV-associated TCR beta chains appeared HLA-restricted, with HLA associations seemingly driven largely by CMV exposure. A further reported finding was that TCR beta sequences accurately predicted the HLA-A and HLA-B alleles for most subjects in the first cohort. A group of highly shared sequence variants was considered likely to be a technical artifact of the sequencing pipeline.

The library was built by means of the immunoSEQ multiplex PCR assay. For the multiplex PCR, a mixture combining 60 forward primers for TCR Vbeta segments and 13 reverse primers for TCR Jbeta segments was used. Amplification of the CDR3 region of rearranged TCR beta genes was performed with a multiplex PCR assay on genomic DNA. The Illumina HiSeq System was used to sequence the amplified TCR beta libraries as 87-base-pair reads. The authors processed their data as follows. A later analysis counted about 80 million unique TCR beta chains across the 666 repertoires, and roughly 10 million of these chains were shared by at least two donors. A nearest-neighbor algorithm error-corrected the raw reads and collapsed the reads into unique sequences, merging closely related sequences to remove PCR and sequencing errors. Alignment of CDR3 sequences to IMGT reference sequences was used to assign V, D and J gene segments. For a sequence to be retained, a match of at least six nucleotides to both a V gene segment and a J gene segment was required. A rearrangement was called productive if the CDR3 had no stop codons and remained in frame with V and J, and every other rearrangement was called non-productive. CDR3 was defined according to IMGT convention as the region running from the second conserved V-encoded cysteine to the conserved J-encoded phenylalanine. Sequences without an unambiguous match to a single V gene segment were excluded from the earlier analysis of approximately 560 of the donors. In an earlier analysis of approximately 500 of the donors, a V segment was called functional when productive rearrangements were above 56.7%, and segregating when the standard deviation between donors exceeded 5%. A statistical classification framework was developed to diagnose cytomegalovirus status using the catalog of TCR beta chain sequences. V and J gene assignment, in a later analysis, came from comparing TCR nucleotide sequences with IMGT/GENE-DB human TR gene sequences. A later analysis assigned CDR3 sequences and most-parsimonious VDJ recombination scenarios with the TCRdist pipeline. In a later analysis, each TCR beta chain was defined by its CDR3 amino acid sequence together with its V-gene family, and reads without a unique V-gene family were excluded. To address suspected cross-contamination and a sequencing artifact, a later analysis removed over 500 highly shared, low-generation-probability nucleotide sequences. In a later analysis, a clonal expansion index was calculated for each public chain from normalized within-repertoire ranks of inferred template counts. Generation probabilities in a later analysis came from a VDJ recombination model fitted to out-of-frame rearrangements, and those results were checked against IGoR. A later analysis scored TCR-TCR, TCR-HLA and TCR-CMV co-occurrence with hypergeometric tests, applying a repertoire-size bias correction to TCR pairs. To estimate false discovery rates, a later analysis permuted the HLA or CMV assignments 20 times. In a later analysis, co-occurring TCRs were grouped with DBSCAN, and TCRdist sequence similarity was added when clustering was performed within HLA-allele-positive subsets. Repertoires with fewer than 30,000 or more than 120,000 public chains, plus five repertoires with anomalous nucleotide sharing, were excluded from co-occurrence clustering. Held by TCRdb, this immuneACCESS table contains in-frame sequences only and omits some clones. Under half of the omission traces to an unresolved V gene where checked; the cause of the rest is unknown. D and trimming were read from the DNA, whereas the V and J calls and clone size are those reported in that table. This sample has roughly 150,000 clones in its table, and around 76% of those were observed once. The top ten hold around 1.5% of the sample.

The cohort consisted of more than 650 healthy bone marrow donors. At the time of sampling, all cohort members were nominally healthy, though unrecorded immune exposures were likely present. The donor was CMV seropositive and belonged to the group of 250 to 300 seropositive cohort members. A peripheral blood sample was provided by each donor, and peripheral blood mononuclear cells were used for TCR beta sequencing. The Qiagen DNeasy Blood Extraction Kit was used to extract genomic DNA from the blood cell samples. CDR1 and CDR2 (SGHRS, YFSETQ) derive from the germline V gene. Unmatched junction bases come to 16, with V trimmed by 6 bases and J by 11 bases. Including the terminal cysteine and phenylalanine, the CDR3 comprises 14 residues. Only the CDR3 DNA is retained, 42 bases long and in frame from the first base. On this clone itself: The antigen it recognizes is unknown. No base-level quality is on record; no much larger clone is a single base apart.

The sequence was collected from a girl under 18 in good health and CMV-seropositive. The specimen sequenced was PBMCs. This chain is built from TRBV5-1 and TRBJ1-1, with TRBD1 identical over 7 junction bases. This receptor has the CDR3 CASKRGQGPPEAFF. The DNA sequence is TGCGCCAGCAAGAGGGGGCAGGGGCCTCCGGAGGCTTTCTTT.